This TCR beta chain was captured by sequencing in a study of Ad26.COV2.S vaccination and SARS-CoV-2 variants. As to treatment: around 19 received Ad26.COV2.S at low or high dose, single or two shots; 5 received placebo; per-sample allocation not given. Collection of the samples took place on day 63 after the first injection of vaccine or placebo. V was shortened by 7 bases and J by 5 bases, with 13 bases between the two germline ends. The CDR3 covers 13 residues. Germline lookup yields CDR1 SEHNR and CDR2 FQNEAQ (reference sequence). Method: immunoSEQ multiplex PCR; TCRdb's copy keeps in-frame clones and lacks some. The sample includes 380,000 or so clones, 86% seen only once; the top ten take roughly 10%.

This chain uses TRBV7-9 with TRBJ2-3, with D tentatively TRBD1 or TRBD2 (5 bases each). The receptor was derived from a person aged 18 to 65 who received the Ad26.COV2.S COVID-19 vaccine or a placebo. The sample here was peripheral blood, taken in a trial of Ad26.COV2.S vaccine versus placebo. In DNA form, the CDR3 reads TGTGCCAGCATCGAGGGGCTGGAAGATACGCAGTATTTT. This codes for CASIEGLEDTQYF.